Included here is one TCR beta chain sequence, with context. This CDR3 has 16 amino acids. CDR1 and CDR2 (germline): MNHNS, SASEGT. Trimming took 3 bases from V and 9 from J; bases not matched to a gene: 9. This record comes from a study of response to subunit inactivated influenza vaccine. TCRdb reanalysed the RT-PCR reads using MiXCR and keeps one entry per CDR3 protein. The data hold about 620,000 distinct CDR3 sequences, with around 10% observed a single time. The sample was also linked to a second study, of T cells expressing NK-cell markers. That study reports: 5'RACE template switching with UMIs generated TCR beta cDNA. Eight donors were sequenced, seven testing HCMV-seropositive and one testing seronegative. The CD3+CD56-NKG2C+ fraction was also led by these clonotypes in a handful of donors.

This receptor was taken from a man aged 45 to 65 who received an inactivated influenza vaccine. The rearrangement joins TRBV6-1 to TRBJ2-1; 12 bases are a match to TRBD1. Specimen: PBMCs from blood, collected on the day of vaccination. In DNA form, the CDR3 reads TGTGCCAGCAGTGACGCCTGGGGACAGGGGGCGCGTGAGCAGTTCTTC. Translating gives CASSDAWGQGAREQFF.